The 5 T cell receptor beta chains listed next were all sequenced from one sample in a study of radiotherapy plus CTLA-4 blockade in lung cancer. The repertoire was sequenced with immunoSEQ multiplex PCR; TCRdb's copy has only in-frame clones and lacks some. Among 20,000 or so clones listed, about 83% were seen once. Sequenced here: peripheral blood, sampled from a patient treated with radiotherapy plus ipilimumab. These receptors were obtained from a human donor with non-small cell lung cancer whose response to radiotherapy plus ipilimumab could not be evaluated.

The chain couples TRBV2 to TRBJ2-5, with a possible D match to TRBD2 (6 bases). The J call may be incorrect, as the DNA end agrees better with TRBJ2-7. The CDR3 runs 14 residues. Germline CDR1 and CDR2: SNHLY and FYNNEI. The CDR3 nucleotides read TGTGCCAGCAGTGAGGGGGGAGAGGGCTACGAGCAGTACTTC. As protein: CASSEGGEGYEQYF.

The chain is built from TRBV7-6 and TRBJ2-2; 9 nucleotides match TRBD2. This CDR3 is 17 amino acids long. V shed 1 base and J 4 bases; nucleotides not matched to a gene: 7. CDR1 and CDR2 from the germline V gene are SGHVS and FNYEAQ. For the CDR3, the DNA is TGTGCCAGCAGCTTAGGGTACGGTAGCGGGAGCACCGGGGAGCTGTTTTTT. Residues: CASSLGYGSGSTGELFF.

The rearrangement links TRBV7-9 to TRBJ1-5, with 10 nucleotides matching TRBD1. There are 14 residues in the CDR3. The germline gives CDR1 SEHNR, CDR2 FQNEAQ (reference sequence). Unmatched junction bases numbered 6, after V lost 6 bases and J lost 7 bases. CDR3 nucleotide sequence: TGTGCCAGCAGTTGGACAGGGGGGAACCAGCCCCAGCATTTT. Its protein is CASSWTGGNQPQHF.

The rearrangement joins TRBV7-2 to TRBJ2-1; TRBD2 might be the D (6 bases). V was clipped by 7 bases and J by 9 bases, with 16 bases between them. The CDR3 runs 13 residues. Looked up from germline, CDR1 is SGHTA and CDR2 is FQGNSA. Here the CDR3 reads CASNWYGGGEQFF. In nucleotides, the CDR3 is TGTGCCAGCAACTGGTATGGGGGAGGTGAGCAGTTCTTC.

The chain uses TRBV5-8 and TRBJ2-2; TRBD2 is a possible D gene (6 bases). Germline V gives CDR1 SGHTS, CDR2 YDEGEE. V gave up 4 bases and J gave up 6 bases, with 22 bases separating them. The CDR3 has 17 amino acids. This chain's CDR3 is CASSHFSGTTPPGELFF. CDR3 bases: TGTGCCAGCAGCCATTTTAGCGGAACCACCCCCCCCGGGGAGCTGTTTTTT.